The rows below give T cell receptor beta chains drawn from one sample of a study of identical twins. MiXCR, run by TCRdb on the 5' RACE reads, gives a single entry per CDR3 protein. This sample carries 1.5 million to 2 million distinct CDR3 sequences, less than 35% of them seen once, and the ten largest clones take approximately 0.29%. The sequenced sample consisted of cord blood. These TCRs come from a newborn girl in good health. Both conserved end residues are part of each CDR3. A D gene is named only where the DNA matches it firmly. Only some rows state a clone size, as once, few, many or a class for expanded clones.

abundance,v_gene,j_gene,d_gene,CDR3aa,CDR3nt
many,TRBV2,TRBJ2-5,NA,CASRGTQETQYF,TGTGCCAGCCGGGGGACCCAAGAGACCCAGTACTTC
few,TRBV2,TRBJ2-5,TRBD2,CASSRLAGQGTQYF,TGTGCCAGCAGCCGACTAGCAGGCCAAGGGACCCAGTACTTC
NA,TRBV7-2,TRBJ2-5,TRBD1,CASSLLWTGKETQYF,TGTGCCAGCAGCTTACTCTGGACAGGGAAAGAGACCCAGTACTTC
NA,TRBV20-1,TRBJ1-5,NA,CSARDFGSTSNQPQHF,TGCAGTGCTAGAGATTTCGGGAGCACTAGCAATCAGCCCCAGCATTTT
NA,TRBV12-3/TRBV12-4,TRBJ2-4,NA,CASSMGRAKNIQYF,TGTGCCAGCAGTATGGGGAGAGCCAAAAACATTCAGTACTTC
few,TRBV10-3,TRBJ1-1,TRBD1,CAISYRGDTEAFF,TGTGCCATCAGTTACAGGGGGGACACTGAAGCTTTCTTT
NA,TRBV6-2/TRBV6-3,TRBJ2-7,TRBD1,CASSRGPLSYEQYF,TGTGCCAGCAGTAGGGGGCCCCTCTCCTACGAGCAGTACTTC
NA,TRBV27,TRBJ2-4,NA,CASSLFPKNIQYF,TGTGCCAGCAGTTTATTTCCCAAAAACATTCAGTACTTC
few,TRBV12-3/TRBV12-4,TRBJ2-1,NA,CASRPHGWGVSNEQFF,TGTGCCAGCAGGCCGCACGGGTGGGGGGTCTCCAATGAGCAGTTCTTC
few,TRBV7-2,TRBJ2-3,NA,CASSFWLGDLTDTQYF,TGTGCCAGCAGCTTTTGGTTGGGGGATCTCACAGATACGCAGTATTTT
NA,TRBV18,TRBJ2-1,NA,CASSPGLISHEQFF,TGTGCCAGCTCACCTGGACTTATTTCCCATGAGCAGTTCTTC
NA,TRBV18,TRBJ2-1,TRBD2,CASSPPLAGVEDEQFF,TGTGCCAGCTCACCACCGCTAGCGGGAGTTGAGGATGAGCAGTTCTTC
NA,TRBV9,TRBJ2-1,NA,CASSVALKSYNEQFF,TGTGCCAGCAGCGTAGCCCTCAAGAGCTACAATGAGCAGTTCTTC
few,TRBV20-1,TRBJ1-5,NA,CSARDGGRGNQPQHF,TGCAGTGCTAGAGATGGGGGAAGGGGCAATCAGCCCCAGCATTTT
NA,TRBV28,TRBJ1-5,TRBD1,CASRHRDRRGNQPQHF,TGTGCCAGCAGACACCGGGACAGGCGAGGGAATCAGCCCCAGCATTTT
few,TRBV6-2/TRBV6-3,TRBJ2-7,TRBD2,CASSYGATSGYSYEQYF,TGTGCCAGCAGTTACGGGGCCACTAGCGGGTACTCCTACGAGCAGTACTTC
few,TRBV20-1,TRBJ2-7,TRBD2,CSARSQRGAGEQYF,TGCAGTGCTAGATCCCAGCGGGGGGCCGGCGAGCAGTACTTC
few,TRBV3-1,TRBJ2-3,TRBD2,CASSQIASGGAGDTQYF,TGTGCCAGCAGCCAAATCGCCAGCGGGGGGGCGGGAGATACGCAGTATTTT
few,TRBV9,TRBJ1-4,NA,CASSVEGATNEKLFF,TGTGCCAGCAGCGTAGAGGGGGCAACTAATGAAAAACTGTTTTTT
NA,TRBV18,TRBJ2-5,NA,CASSPLGVAIVETQYF,TGTGCCAGCTCACCACTTGGCGTGGCCATTGTGGAGACCCAGTACTTC
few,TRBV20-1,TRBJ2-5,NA,CSARVPGTGEQYF,TGCAGTGCTAGAGTGCCGGGAACGGGGGAGCAGTACTTC
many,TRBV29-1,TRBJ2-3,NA,CSVARGRGDTQYF,TGCAGCGTCGCGCGGGGGCGTGGAGATACGCAGTATTTT
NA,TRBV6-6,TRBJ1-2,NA,CASSHSTGYYGYTF,TGTGCCAGCAGTCACTCCACAGGATATTATGGCTACACCTTC
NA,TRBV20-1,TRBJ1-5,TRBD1,CSARPGTGGNQPQHF,TGCAGTGCTCGTCCCGGGACAGGGGGCAATCAGCCCCAGCATTTT
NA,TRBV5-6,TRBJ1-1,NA,CASSLVSSEAFF,TGTGCCAGCAGCTTGGTTTCGTCTGAAGCTTTCTTT
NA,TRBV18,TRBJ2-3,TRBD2,CASSPRLSTSGTDTQYF,TGTGCCAGCTCACCACGTCTATCGACTAGCGGCACAGATACGCAGTATTTT
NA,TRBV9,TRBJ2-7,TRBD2,CASSVGTSGVNEQYF,TGTGCCAGCAGCGTCGGGACTAGCGGGGTCAATGAGCAGTACTTC
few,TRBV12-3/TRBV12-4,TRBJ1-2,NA,CASSFITSGYTF,TGTGCCAGCAGTTTTATTACCTCCGGCTACACCTTC
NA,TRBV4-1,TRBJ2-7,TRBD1,CASSQVVWGQGYNEQYF,TGCGCCAGCAGCCAAGTTGTGTGGGGACAGGGCTACAATGAGCAGTACTTC
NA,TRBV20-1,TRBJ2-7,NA,CSATRDISYEQYF,TGCAGTGCTACCCGGGACATAAGCTACGAGCAGTACTTC
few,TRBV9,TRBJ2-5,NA,CASSVGGVLQETQYF,TGTGCCAGCAGCGTAGGCGGCGTCCTCCAAGAGACCCAGTACTTC
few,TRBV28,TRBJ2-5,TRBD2,CASSLGGLAGREYF,TGTGCCAGCAGTTTAGGTGGACTAGCGGGAAGGGAGTACTTC
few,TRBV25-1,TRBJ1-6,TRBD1,CASSGDRWYNSPLHF,TGTGCCAGCAGTGGGGACAGGTGGTATAATTCACCCCTCCACTTT
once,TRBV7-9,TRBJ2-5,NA,CASSFLRGVGNEQYF,TGTGCCAGCAGCTTTTTGCGGGGCGTAGGGAATGAGCAGTACTTC
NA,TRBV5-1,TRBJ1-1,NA,CASSVGRTGVEAFF,TGCGCCAGCAGCGTGGGAAGGACCGGCGTTGAAGCTTTCTTT
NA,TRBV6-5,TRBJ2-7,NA,CASSLGPTYLEQYF,TGTGCCAGCAGTTTAGGCCCGACGTACCTCGAGCAGTACTTC
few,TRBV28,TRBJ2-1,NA,CASSSPGTHPYNEQFF,TGTGCCAGCAGTTCTCCCGGGACCCACCCTTACAATGAGCAGTTCTTC
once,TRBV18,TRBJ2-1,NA,CASLTGTEDNEQFF,TGTGCCAGCTTAACCGGGACTGAAGACAATGAGCAGTTCTTC
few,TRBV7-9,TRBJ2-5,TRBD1,CASIYQGAYNEQYF,TGTGCCAGCATCTACCAGGGGGCTTACAATGAGCAGTACTTC
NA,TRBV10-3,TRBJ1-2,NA,CAISDLSTANYGYTF,TGTGCCATCAGTGACCTCTCGACAGCTAACTATGGCTACACCTTC
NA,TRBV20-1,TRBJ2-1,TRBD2,CSANISGSFYNEQFF,TGCAGTGCTAACATTAGCGGGAGTTTCTACAATGAGCAGTTCTTC
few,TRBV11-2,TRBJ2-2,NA,CASSSRTAGELFF,TGTGCCAGCAGCTCTCGGACCGCCGGGGAGCTGTTTTTT
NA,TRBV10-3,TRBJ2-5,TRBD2,CAIRTGLAGGLDEQYF,TGTGCCATCAGAACGGGACTAGCGGGGGGACTGGATGAGCAGTACTTC
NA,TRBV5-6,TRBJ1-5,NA,CASSLGPWGHSNQPQHF,TGTGCCAGCAGCTTGGGACCCTGGGGGCATAGCAATCAGCCCCAGCATTTT
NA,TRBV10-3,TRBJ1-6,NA,CGSSASSYNSPLHF,TGTGGGTCAAGCGCTAGCTCCTATAATTCACCCCTCCACTTT
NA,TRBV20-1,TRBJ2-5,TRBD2,CSASGRGQETQYF,TGCAGTGCTAGCGGGAGGGGCCAAGAGACCCAGTACTTC
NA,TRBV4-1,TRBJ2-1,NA,CASSLTGGGLGDNEQFF,TGCGCCAGCAGCCTTACCGGTGGGGGGCTCGGGGACAATGAGCAGTTCTTC